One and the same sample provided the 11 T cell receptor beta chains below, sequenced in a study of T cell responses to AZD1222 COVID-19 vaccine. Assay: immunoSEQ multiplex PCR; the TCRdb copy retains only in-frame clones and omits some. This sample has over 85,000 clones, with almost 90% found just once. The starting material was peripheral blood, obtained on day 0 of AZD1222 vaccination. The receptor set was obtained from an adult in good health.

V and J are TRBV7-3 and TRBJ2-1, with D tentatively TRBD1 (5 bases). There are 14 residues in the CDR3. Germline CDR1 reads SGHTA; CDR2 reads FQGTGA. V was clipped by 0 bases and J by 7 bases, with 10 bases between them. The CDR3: CASSLTHGQNEQFF. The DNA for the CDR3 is TGTGCCAGCAGCTTAACCCACGGACAAAATGAGCAGTTCTTC.

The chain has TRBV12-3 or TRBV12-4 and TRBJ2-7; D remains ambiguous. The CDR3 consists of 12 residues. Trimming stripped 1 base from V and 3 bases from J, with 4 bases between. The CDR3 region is CASSLDRYEQYF. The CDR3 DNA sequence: TGTGCCAGCAGTTTAGACCGCTACGAGCAGTACTTC.

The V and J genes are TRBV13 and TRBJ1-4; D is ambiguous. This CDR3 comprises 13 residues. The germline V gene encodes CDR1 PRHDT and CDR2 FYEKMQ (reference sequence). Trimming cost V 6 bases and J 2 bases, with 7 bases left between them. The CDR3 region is CASRLGTNEKLFF. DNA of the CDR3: TGTGCCAGCAGACTGGGGACTAATGAAAAACTGTTTTTT.

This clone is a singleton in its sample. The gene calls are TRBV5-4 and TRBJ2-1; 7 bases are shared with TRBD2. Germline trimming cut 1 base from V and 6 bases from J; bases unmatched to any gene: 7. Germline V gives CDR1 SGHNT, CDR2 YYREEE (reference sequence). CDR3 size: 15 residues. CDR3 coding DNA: TGTGCCAGCAGCTTGTTTGCCGGGGGGTCCAATGAGCAGTTCTTC. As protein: CASSLFAGGSNEQFF. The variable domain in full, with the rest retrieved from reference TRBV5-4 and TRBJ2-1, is ETGVTQSPTHLIKTRGQQVTLRCSSQSGHNTVSWYQQALGQGPQFIFQYYREEENGRGNFPPRFSGLQFPNYSSELNVNALELDDSALYLCASSLFAGGSNEQFFGPGTRLTVL.

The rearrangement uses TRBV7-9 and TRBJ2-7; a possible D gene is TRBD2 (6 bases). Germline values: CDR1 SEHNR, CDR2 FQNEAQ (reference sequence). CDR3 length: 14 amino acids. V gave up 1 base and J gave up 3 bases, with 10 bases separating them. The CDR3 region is CASSLGGELYEQYF. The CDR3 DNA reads TGTGCCAGCAGCTTAGGGGGGGAACTCTACGAGCAGTACTTC.

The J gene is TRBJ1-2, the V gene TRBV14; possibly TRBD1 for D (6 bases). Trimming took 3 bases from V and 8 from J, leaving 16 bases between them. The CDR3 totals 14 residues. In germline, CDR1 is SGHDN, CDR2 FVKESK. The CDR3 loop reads CASSQEVTGYGYTF. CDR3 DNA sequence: TGTGCCAGCAGCCAGGAGGTTACAGGGTACGGCTACACCTTC.

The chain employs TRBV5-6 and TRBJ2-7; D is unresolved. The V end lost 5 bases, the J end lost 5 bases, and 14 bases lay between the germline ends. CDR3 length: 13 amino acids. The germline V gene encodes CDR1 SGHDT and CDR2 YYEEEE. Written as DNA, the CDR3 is TGTGCCAGCAGGACGAAGGACCGTAACGAGCAGTACTTC. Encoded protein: CASRTKDRNEQYF.

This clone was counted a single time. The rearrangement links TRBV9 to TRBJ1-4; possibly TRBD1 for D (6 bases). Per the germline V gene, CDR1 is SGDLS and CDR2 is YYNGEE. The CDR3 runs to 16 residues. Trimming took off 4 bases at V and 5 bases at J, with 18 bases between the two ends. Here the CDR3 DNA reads TGTGCCAGCAGCCCGGAGAATGGGGGCCTCAATGAAAAACTGTTTTTT. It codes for CASSPENGGLNEKLFF. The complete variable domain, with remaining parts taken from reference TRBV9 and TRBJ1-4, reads DSGVTQTPKHLITATGQRVTLRCSPRSGDLSVYWYQQSLDQGLQFLIQYYNGEERAKGNILERFSAQQFPDLHSELNLSSLELGDSALYFCASSPENGGLNEKLFFGSGTQLSVL.

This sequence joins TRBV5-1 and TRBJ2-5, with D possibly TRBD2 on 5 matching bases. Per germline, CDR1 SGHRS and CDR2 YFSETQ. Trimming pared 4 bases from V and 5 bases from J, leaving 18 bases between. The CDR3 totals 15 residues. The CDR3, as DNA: TGCGCCAGCAGCCCAAATCCCGGGGTCCGGGAGACCCAGTACTTC. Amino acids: CASSPNPGVRETQYF.

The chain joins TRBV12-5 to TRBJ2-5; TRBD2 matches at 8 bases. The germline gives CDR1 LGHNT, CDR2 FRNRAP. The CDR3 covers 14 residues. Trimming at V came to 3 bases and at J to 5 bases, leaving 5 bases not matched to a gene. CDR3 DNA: TGTGCTAGTGGTTTCGGGGCGGGGGGTGAGACCCAGTACTTC. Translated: CASGFGAGGETQYF.

CDR3 coding DNA: TGTGCCAGCAGTGCAGCCCCGGGACTGTCTACGGGGGGGCACTATGGCTACACCTTC. The encoded protein is CASSAAPGLSTGGHYGYTF. V gene TRBV6-1 combines with J gene TRBJ1-2, with a weak D call TRBD1 (6 bases). CDR3 size: 19 residues. Per the germline V gene, CDR1 is MNHNS and CDR2 is SASEGT. Trimming shortened V by 4 bases and J by 3 bases, and 27 bases separated the two germline ends.